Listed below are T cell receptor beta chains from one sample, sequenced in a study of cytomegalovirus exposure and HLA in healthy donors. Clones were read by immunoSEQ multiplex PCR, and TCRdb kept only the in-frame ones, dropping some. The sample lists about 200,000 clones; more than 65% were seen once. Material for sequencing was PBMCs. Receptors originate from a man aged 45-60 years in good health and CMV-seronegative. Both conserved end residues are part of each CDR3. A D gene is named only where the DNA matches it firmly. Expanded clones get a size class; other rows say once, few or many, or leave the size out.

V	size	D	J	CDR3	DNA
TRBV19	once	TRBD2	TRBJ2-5	CASSLPGRGGETQYF	TGTGCCAGTAGTTTACCAGGTCGGGGGGGGGAGACCCAGTACTTC
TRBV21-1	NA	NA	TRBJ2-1	CASRSPGGNEQFF	TGTGCCAGCCGCTCCCCTGGCGGCAATGAGCAGTTCTTC
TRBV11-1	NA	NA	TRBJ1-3	CASSLPGSGNTIYF	TGTGCCAGCAGCCTTCCGGGTTCCGGAAACACCATATATTTT
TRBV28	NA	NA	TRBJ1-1	CASSLDQGITEAFF	TGTGCCAGCAGTTTAGATCAGGGAATCACTGAAGCTTTCTTT
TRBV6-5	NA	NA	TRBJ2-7	CASSYQDNSYEQYF	TGTGCCAGCAGTTACCAGGACAACTCCTACGAGCAGTACTTC
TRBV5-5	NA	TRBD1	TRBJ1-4	CASSKGAGVRTNEKLFF	TGTGCCAGCAGCAAGGGGGCTGGGGTACGAACTAATGAAAAACTGTTTTTT
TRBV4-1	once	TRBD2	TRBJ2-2	CASSQSGGPANTGELFF	TGCGCCAGCAGCCAATCGGGAGGGCCGGCGAACACCGGGGAGCTGTTTTTT
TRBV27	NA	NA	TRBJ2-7	CASSLPGAQYEQYF	TGTGCCAGCAGTTTACCGGGAGCACAGTACGAGCAGTACTTC
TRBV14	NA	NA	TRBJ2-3	CASSPVAWGASTDTQYF	TGTGCCAGCAGCCCAGTGGCCTGGGGAGCGAGCACAGATACGCAGTATTTT
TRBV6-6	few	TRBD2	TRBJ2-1	CASSGTSWDREQFF	TGTGCCAGCAGCGGGACTAGCTGGGATCGCGAGCAGTTCTTC
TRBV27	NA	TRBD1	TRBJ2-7	CASSYNPLGQGGHEQYF	TGTGCCAGCAGCTATAACCCTTTGGGACAGGGGGGACACGAGCAGTACTTC
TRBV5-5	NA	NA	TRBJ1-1	CASSYSLVNTEAFF	TGTGCCAGCAGCTACTCTCTAGTGAACACTGAAGCTTTCTTT
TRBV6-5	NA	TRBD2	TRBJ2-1	CASSGGLAGRNEQFF	TGTGCCAGCAGTGGCGGACTAGCGGGACGCAATGAGCAGTTCTTC
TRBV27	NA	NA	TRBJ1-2	CASSLVGGEIYGYTF	TGTGCCAGCAGTTTAGTAGGGGGGGAGATATATGGCTACACCTTC
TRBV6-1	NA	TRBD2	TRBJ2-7	CASSDRVSSGSNSYEQYF	TGTGCCAGCAGTGATCGAGTATCTAGCGGGAGTAACTCCTACGAGCAGTACTTC
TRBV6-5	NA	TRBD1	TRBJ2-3	CASSYKPGGPDTQYF	TGTGCCAGCAGTTACAAGCCAGGGGGCCCAGATACGCAGTATTTT
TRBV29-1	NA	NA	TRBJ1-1	CSVEDRGGMNTEAFF	TGCAGCGTTGAAGACAGGGGTGGCATGAACACTGAAGCTTTCTTT
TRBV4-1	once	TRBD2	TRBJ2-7	CASSPGPGLDSYEQYF	TGCGCCAGCAGCCCGGGTCCGGGACTAGATTCTTACGAGCAGTACTTC
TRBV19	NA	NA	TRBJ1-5	CASSPQGWDQPQHF	TGTGCCAGTAGCCCACAGGGTTGGGATCAGCCCCAGCATTTT
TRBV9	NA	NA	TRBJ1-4	CASSVSRVGTNEKLFF	TGTGCCAGCAGCGTAAGCAGGGTGGGCACTAATGAAAAACTGTTTTTT
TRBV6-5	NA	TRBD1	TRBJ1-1	CASSYLEGARNTEAFF	TGTGCCAGCAGTTACTTGGAGGGGGCACGGAACACTGAAGCTTTCTTT
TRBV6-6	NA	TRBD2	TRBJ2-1	CASSNSGNEQFF	TGTGCTAGCAGCAATAGCGGGAATGAGCAGTTCTTC
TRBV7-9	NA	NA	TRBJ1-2	CASSLAGSGYTF	TGTGCCAGCAGCTTAGCAGGGAGTGGCTACACCTTC
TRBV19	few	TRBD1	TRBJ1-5	CASSINDRGNQPQHF	TGTGCCAGTAGTATAAATGACAGGGGTAATCAGCCCCAGCATTTT
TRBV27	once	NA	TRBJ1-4	CASSLVTGFANEKLFF	TGTGCCAGCAGTTTGGTTACGGGGTTCGCCAATGAAAAACTGTTTTTT
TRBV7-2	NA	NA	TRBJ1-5	CASTLRGGLQPQHF	TGTGCCAGCACCCTAAGGGGGGGCCTTCAGCCCCAGCATTTT
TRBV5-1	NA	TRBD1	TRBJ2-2	CAIRQGNTGELFF	TGCGCCATACGACAGGGGAACACCGGGGAGCTGTTTTTT
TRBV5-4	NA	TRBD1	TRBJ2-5	CASSGATRQGQETQYF	TGTGCCAGCAGCGGGGCTACGAGACAGGGGCAAGAGACCCAGTACTTC
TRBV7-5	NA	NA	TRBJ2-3	CVRSSETRKTGEVSTDTQYF	TGTGTCAGAAGCTCCGAAACTCGAAAGACAGGGGAGGTGAGCACAGATACGCAGTATTTT
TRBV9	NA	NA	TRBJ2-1	CASSVGSSYNEQFF	TGTGCCAGCAGCGTAGGGAGCTCCTACAATGAGCAGTTCTTC
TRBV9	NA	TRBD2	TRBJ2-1	CASSTSGTIGYNEQFF	TGTGCCAGCAGCACCAGCGGGACCATAGGATACAATGAGCAGTTCTTC
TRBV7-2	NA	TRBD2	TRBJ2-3	CASSPWTSAQDTQYF	TGTGCCAGCAGCCCGTGGACTAGCGCCCAAGATACGCAGTATTTT
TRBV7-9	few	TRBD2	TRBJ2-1	CASSPSALAGAYNEQFF	TGTGCCAGCAGCCCTTCCGCGTTGGCGGGGGCCTACAATGAGCAGTTCTTC
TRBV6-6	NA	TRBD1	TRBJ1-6	CASTDRESSYNSPLHF	TGTGCCAGCACCGACAGGGAGAGCTCCTATAATTCACCCCTCCACTTT
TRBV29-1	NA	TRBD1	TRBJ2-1	CSVVSGTGLNEQFF	TGCAGCGTCGTAAGTGGGACAGGGTTAAATGAGCAGTTCTTC
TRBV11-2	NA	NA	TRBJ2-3	CASSYSGVGTDTQYF	TGTGCCAGCAGTTATAGCGGAGTCGGGACAGATACGCAGTATTTT
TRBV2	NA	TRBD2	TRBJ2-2	CASRASGRGTGELFF	TGTGCCAGCAGGGCTAGCGGGAGAGGCACCGGGGAGCTGTTTTTT
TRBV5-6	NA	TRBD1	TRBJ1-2	CASSLGSPGTGGGYTF	TGTGCCAGCAGCTTGGGATCACCGGGGACAGGGGGAGGCTACACCTTC
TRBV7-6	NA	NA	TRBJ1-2	CASSPGEGRNYGYTF	TGTGCCAGCAGCCCCGGGGAGGGGCGAAACTATGGCTACACCTTC
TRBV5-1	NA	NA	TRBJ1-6	CASSKQGSGSPLHF	TGCGCCAGCAGCAAACAGGGCTCGGGCTCACCCCTCCACTTT
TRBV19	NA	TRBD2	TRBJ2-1	CASSLGLASSNEQFF	TGTGCCAGTAGTTTGGGACTAGCATCTTCAAATGAGCAGTTCTTC